What follows describes a single T cell receptor beta chain. Its antigen is undetermined. TCRdb reprocessed the 5' RACE reads via MiXCR and lists one record per CDR3 protein. Here the sample spans 400,000 or so distinct CDR3 sequences, 15% to 25% being singletons. CDR1 LGHNA and CDR2 YNFKEQ come from the germline V gene. Trimming removed 0 bases at V and 0 bases at J, with 6 bases between. This CDR3 region has 15 residues. The sample comes from a study of T-cell memory formation after mild COVID-19. General study findings and limits: Memory sampled before infection contained some responding clones, suggesting cross-reactive memory joined.

Material: PBMCs or a T cell subset sorted from them (not recorded which). The rearrangement links TRBV4-2 to TRBJ2-4, with D uncertain. This TCR was recovered from an adult woman who had mild COVID-19 (a few samples of this study predate the infection). Cell type and time point are not known. The CDR3 sequence is CASSQERLAKNIQYF. CDR3 sequence (DNA): TGTGCCAGCAGCCAAGAGCGGCTAGCCAAAAACATTCAGTACTTC.